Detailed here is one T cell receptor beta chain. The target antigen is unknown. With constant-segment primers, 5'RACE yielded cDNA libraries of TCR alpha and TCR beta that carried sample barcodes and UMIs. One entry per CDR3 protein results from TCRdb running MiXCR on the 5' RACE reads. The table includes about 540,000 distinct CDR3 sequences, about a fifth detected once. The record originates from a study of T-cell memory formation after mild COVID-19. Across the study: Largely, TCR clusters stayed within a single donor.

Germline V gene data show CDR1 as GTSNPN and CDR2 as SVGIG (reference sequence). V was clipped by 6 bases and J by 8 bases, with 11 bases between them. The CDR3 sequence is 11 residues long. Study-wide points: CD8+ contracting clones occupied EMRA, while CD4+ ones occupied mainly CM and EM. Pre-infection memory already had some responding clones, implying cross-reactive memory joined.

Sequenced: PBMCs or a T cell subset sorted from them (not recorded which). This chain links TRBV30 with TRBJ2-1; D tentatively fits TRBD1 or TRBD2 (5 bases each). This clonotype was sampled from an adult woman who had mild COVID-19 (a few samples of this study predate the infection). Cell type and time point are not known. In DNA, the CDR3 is TGTGCCTGCCCAGGGACGCATGAGCAGTTCTTC. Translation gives CACPGTHEQFF.